One T cell receptor beta chain is described in this entry. The antigen remains undetermined. The data were taken from a study of T-cell memory formation after mild COVID-19. On the study more broadly: TCR clusters were largely donor specific.

TCRdb reprocessed the 5' RACE reads with MiXCR, giving one entry per CDR3 protein. Among 100,000 to 130,000 distinct CDR3 sequences, 15% to 20% were seen once, and the ten largest hold around 5.5%. General study findings and limits: CD4+ contracting clones were found mainly in CM and EM, and CD8+ ones in EMRA. Contracting clones from day 15 to 85 showed balanced CD4/CD8; later expanders favored CD4+.

The length of the CDR3 is 16 residues. V was pared by 4 bases and J by 3 bases, with 20 bases between. The germline V gene encodes CDR1 SGDLS and CDR2 YYNGEE. The V gene is TRBV9, the J gene TRBJ2-7; D remains ambiguous. Sequencing input: PBMCs or a T cell subset sorted from them (not recorded which). This receptor was obtained from a young man who had mild COVID-19 (a few samples of this study predate the infection). Cell type and time point are not known. CDR3 region: CASSLHEQVVYYEQYF. CDR3 nucleotides: TGTGCCAGCAGCCTCCATGAGCAAGTGGTCTACTACGAGCAGTACTTC.